This TCR beta chain was recovered during a study of CD8+CD57+ T cells in acquired aplastic anemia. Background on the study: Healthy donors averaged around 10 million reads for CD4+ cells.

Profiling of TCR beta VDJ combinations and CDR3 sequences used genomic DNA as template. TCRdb redid the calling of the reads with MiXCR, one entry per CDR3 protein. The data contain about 220,000 distinct CDR3 sequences, 30% to 40% of them seen just once; the ten biggest clones take up 0.95% to 1.2%. Trimming took 4 bases from V and 9 from J; bases not matched to a gene: 12. The CDR3 totals 16 residues. Looked up from germline, CDR1 is KGHDR and CDR2 is SFDVKD. This clonotype was recorded many times. This rearrangement joins TRBV24-1 to TRBJ2-1; 9 nucleotides agree with TRBD1. This clonotype was sampled from a human donor in good health, serving as a control. The sequencing sample was made of sorted CD4+, CD8+, or CD8+CD57+ T cells (not recorded which) from PBMCs. CDR3 bases: TGTGCCACCAGTGACCCGGGACAGGGTCTAACAAGTGAGCAGTTCTTC. As protein: CATSDPGQGLTSEQFF.